These 13 T cell receptor beta chains came from one sample sequenced in a study of Graves' ophthalmopathy and Graves' hyperthyroidism. From RNA, the CDR3 regions of TCR beta chains were amplified and sequenced. The library came from an HTBI-primed first-round RT-PCR and a second-round multiplex PCR. TCRdb recomputed calls from the multiplex PCR reads with MiXCR, one row per CDR3 protein. The sample holds about 210,000 distinct CDR3 sequences, less than 30% seen once. The sequenced sample consisted of peripheral blood. The receptors were sampled from a man aged 50 to 60 with Graves' ophthalmopathy.

The chain links TRBV6-1 to TRBJ2-7, with D tentatively TRBD1 (6 bases). The CDR3 runs to 17 residues. Germline V lookup: CDR1 MNHNS, CDR2 SASEGT. Trimming stripped 4 bases from V and 3 bases from J, with 22 bases between. The CDR3 region is CASSALEGETGLYEQYF. For the CDR3, the DNA is TGTGCCAGCAGTGCCCTCGAGGGGGAGACTGGCCTCTACGAGCAGTACTTC.

V is TRBV7-2 and J is TRBJ2-7; D is unclear. V dropped 3 bases and J dropped 7 bases, with 16 bases sitting between them. Germline assignment: CDR1 SGHTA and CDR2 FQGNSA. This CDR3 spans 14 amino acids. DNA of the CDR3: TGTGCCAGCAGCTTTGGGGATAACACCGGGGAGCAGTACTTC. As protein: CASSFGDNTGEQYF.

The CDR3 loop is CASSDVGQNTEAFF. The DNA for the CDR3 is TGTGCCAGCAGTGATGTCGGCCAAAACACTGAAGCTTTCTTT. V and J are TRBV6-1 and TRBJ1-1; D is uncertain. The V and J ends lost 3 bases and 2 bases respectively, with 10 bases between them. The germline V gene encodes CDR1 MNHNS and CDR2 SASEGT. The CDR3 contains 14 residues.

As for this clonotype: Mismatch with germline at one junction end may stem from a read error. This sequence joins TRBV11-2 and TRBJ1-1; D is unclear. The CDR3 has 15 amino acids. The germline V gene encodes CDR1 SGHAT and CDR2 FQNNGV. CDR3 DNA: TGTGCCAGCAGCTCGCAGCAGCACATGAACACTGAAGCCTTCTTT. This sequence encodes CASSSQQHMNTEAFF.

This rearrangement joins TRBV28 to TRBJ2-7; perhaps TRBD1 as D (5 bases). Germline CDR1 reads MDHEN; CDR2 reads SYDVKM. CDR3 size: 19 residues. The ends were cut back, 2 bases at V and 2 bases at J, with 25 bases in the middle. The CDR3 coding sequence is TGTGCCAGCAGTTTACCCCGACCTTGGCAGGGAAGGGGTGCCTACGAGCAGTACTTC. Residues: CASSLPRPWQGRGAYEQYF.

This clonotype was seen many times. The chain's CDR3 is CASSLVLGQETQYF. CDR3 nucleotides: TGTGCCAGCAGCTTAGTGCTAGGCCAAGAGACCCAGTACTTC. The chain is built from TRBV7-9 and TRBJ2-5; D ambiguous. Germline V gives CDR1 SEHNR, CDR2 FQNEAQ (reference sequence). The CDR3 is 14 amino acids. V was shortened by 1 base and J by 1 base, with 7 bases between the two germline ends.

This clonotype was found many times. The rearrangement uses TRBV6-5 and TRBJ2-3; D is perhaps TRBD1 (6 bases). The V and J ends lost 7 bases and 0 bases respectively, with 14 bases between them. The CDR3 is made up of 15 amino acids. Germline V gives CDR1 MNHEY, CDR2 SVGAGI. CDR3 amino acids: CASTRGRGSTDTQYF. The CDR3 region has the DNA TGTGCCAGCACAAGGGGCAGGGGAAGCACAGATACGCAGTATTTT.

This clonotype was counted many times. The chain links TRBV28 to TRBJ2-5; weak D call: TRBD1 (6 bases). The CDR3 contains 13 residues. Trimming took off 6 bases at V and 4 bases at J, with 12 bases between the two ends. The germline gives CDR1 MDHEN, CDR2 SYDVKM. The CDR3 region has the DNA TGTGCCAGCAGAACGGACAGCCGAGAGACCCAGTACTTC. Amino acid sequence: CASRTDSRETQYF. Full variable domain (outside the CDR3, taken from reference TRBV28 and TRBJ2-5): DVKVTQSSRYLVKRTGEKVFLECVQDMDHENMFWYRQDPGLGLRLIYFSYDVKMKEKGDIPEGYSVSREKKERFSLILESASTNQTSMYLCASRTDSRETQYFGPGTRLLVL.

This clonotype was counted many times. This chain uses TRBV10-1 with TRBJ2-7; 9 bases are a match to TRBD1. CDR1 and CDR2 from the germline V gene are WNHNN and SYGVQD (reference sequence). The junction had 8 bases not matched to a gene; V was cut back by 0 bases and J by 5 bases. The length of the CDR3 is 16 residues. The CDR3 protein is CASSESGTGGINEQYF. The DNA for the CDR3 is TGCGCCAGCAGTGAGTCAGGCACAGGGGGCATCAACGAGCAGTACTTC.

There are many counts of this clonotype. V is TRBV2 and J is TRBJ2-7; D is perhaps TRBD2 (6 bases). Trimming removed 6 bases at V and 2 bases at J, with 14 bases between. The CDR3 runs to 14 residues. CDR1 and CDR2 from the germline V gene are SNHLY and FYNNEI. The chain's CDR3 is CASRLSGGTYEQYF. CDR3 DNA: TGTGCCAGCAGGCTTAGCGGAGGGACCTACGAGCAGTACTTC.

This clonotype showed up many times. V and J are TRBV27 and TRBJ1-1; D gene unclear. CDR3 size: 13 residues. Germline loops: CDR1 MNHEY, CDR2 SMNVEV (reference sequence). The V and J ends lost 5 bases and 5 bases respectively, with 12 bases between them. The chain's CDR3 is CASSPFRETEAFF. CDR3 DNA sequence: TGTGCCAGCAGTCCATTCAGAGAGACTGAAGCTTTCTTT.

This clonotype showed up many times. This chain uses TRBV6-1 with TRBJ2-5; 8 positions agree with TRBD2. CDR1 and CDR2 from the germline V gene are MNHNS and SASEGT. With V trimmed by 6 bases and J by 6 bases, 9 bases remained unmatched. The CDR3 runs to 14 residues. CDR3: CASSQRTSRKTQYF. DNA of the CDR3: TGTGCCAGCAGCCAGAGGACTAGCAGGAAGACCCAGTACTTC.

This clonotype was counted ten times or more. J is TRBJ2-7 and V is TRBV5-6; no firm D call. Germline V gene data show CDR1 as SGHDT and CDR2 as YYEEEE. V gave up 4 bases and J gave up 3 bases, with 8 bases separating them. There are 12 residues in the CDR3. The CDR3 DNA follows: TGTGCCAGCAGCGGGTCCCTCTACGAGCAGTACTTC. It specifies CASSGSLYEQYF.